The clone carrying this T cell receptor (beta chain) was observed a few times. What it recognizes is unknown. This sample is drawn from a study of T cells after yellow fever vaccination. Study-wide background: Fractions containing few cells were prepared with SMART-Seq v4 Ultra Low Input. Whole-study results and caveats: A large majority of primary-vaccination clones showed up again after the booster (approximately 95% CD4, 88% CD8).

The CDR3 sequence is 14 residues long. Germline loops: CDR1 GTSNPN, CDR2 SVGIG (reference sequence). V was clipped by 5 bases and J by 7 bases; unmatched bases: 11. MiXCR, applied by TCRdb to the 5' RACE reads, yields one record per CDR3 protein. Found here are about 370,000 distinct CDR3 sequences, 11% of them singletons; the top ten hold 18%. The chain combines TRBV30 with TRBJ2-1; 7 nucleotides align to TRBD2. This TCR came from a young man who received the YFV17D yellow fever vaccine. Sequenced material: PBMCs, taken on the day of the first yellow fever vaccination. CDR3 DNA: TGTGCCTGGTTTGACTTGGGGGGGAGGAATGAGCAGTTCTTC. Its translation is CAWFDLGGRNEQFF.